The 6 T cell receptor beta chains below were found in one sample sequenced in a study of T-cell memory formation after mild COVID-19 (dated by TCRdb to 2020 to 2023). The library was produced with 5' RACE. Data came from an Illumina NovaSeq 6000. Starting from the raw public reads, TCRdb applied fastp trimming at Q25, assembled clones with MiXCR and retained in-frame beta chains. Rows with one shared CDR3 protein collapse into an entry with the most common genes and DNA. Here the sample has approximately 430,000 distinct CDR3 sequences; more than 20% occur a single time. About an eighth of the sample comes from the top ten. The material sequenced was PBMCs or a T cell subset sorted from them (not recorded which). Receptors originate from an adult woman who had mild COVID-19 (a few samples of this study predate the infection). The sample titles of this study are shuffled in the database, so cell type and time point are left out; the donor was told from shared clones.

This clonotype was seen more than once but under ten times. The gene calls are TRBV12-3 or TRBV12-4 and TRBJ2-3; the match to TRBD2 covers 7 bases. The CDR3 totals 16 residues. V gave up 3 bases and J gave up 6 bases; unmatched junction bases: 12. The chain's CDR3 is CASSFRLAPPDDTQYF. CDR3 coding DNA: TGTGCCAGCAGTTTTCGACTAGCCCCTCCGGACGATACGCAGTATTTT.

The chain recombines TRBV20-1 with TRBJ2-3, with D perhaps TRBD2 (5 bases). Germline CDR1 and CDR2: DFQATT and SNEGSKA (reference sequence). The CDR3 runs to 14 residues. V lost 0 bases to trimming and J lost 4 bases, with 11 bases between them. Here the CDR3 reads CSARDIEGSDTQYF. The CDR3 coding sequence is TGCAGTGCTAGAGATATAGAGGGATCAGATACGCAGTATTTT.

The table lists this clonotype with a few counts. The genes are TRBV28 and TRBJ2-1; no clear D gene. This CDR3 comprises 14 residues. The V gene lost 3 bases and the J gene lost 7 bases, with 13 bases spanning the gap. Per germline, CDR1 MDHEN and CDR2 SYDVKM. The CDR3: CASSLGGTANEQFF. Here the CDR3 DNA reads TGTGCCAGCAGTTTGGGTGGTACAGCTAATGAGCAGTTCTTC.

The V gene is TRBV12-3 or TRBV12-4, the J gene TRBJ2-1; the match to TRBD2 covers 8 bases. The CDR3 totals 12 residues. V lost 6 bases, J lost 12 bases, and 7 bases stayed unmatched. CDR3 protein: CASSQTSGRQFF. CDR3 coding DNA: TGTGCCAGCAGCCAAACTAGCGGTCGGCAGTTCTTC.

This clonotype was observed a handful of times. This chain connects TRBV4-3 to TRBJ2-5; D is uncertain. Between the trimmed V and J ends, which lost 0 bases and 5 bases, there was a span of 13 bases. The CDR3 is made up of 15 amino acids. Per germline, CDR1 LGHNA and CDR2 YSLEER. The CDR3 sequence is CASSQDPGGPETQYF. Here the CDR3 DNA reads TGCGCCAGCAGCCAAGATCCTGGCGGTCCCGAGACCCAGTACTTC.

This sequence joins TRBV20-1 and TRBJ2-7, with D possibly TRBD1 on 5 matching bases. The CDR3 runs 15 residues. Trimming cost V 4 bases and J 2 bases, with 18 bases left between them. Germline CDR1 is DFQATT and CDR2 is SNEGSKA (reference sequence). The CDR3 bases are TGCAGTGCTACGAAGACAGAGCCGACAACCTACGAGCAGTACTTC. Its protein is CSATKTEPTTYEQYF.